The 10 T cell receptor beta chains in this list originate from one sample, sequenced in a study of blood T cell repertoires in COVID-19. The table came from immunoSEQ multiplex PCR; TCRdb's copy has only in-frame clones and leaves some out. The sample holds a few hundred thousand clones, more than 90% seen once. The sequencing input was peripheral blood. The origin of the receptors is a person between 18 and 30 years old with COVID-19, enrolled during active disease.

The genes are TRBV5-4 and TRBJ2-5, with TRBD1 matching over 8 bases. This CDR3 has 13 amino acids. V gave up 6 bases and J gave up 7 bases; unmatched junction bases: 8. The germline V gene has CDR1 SGHNT and CDR2 YYREEE (reference sequence). The CDR3 here is CASNQGAQGTQYF. The CDR3 bases are TGTGCCAGCAATCAGGGGGCGCAGGGGACCCAGTACTTC.

The J gene is TRBJ2-1, the V gene TRBV18; perhaps TRBD2 as D (6 bases). The germline gives CDR1 KGHSH, CDR2 LQKENI. The CDR3 is 18 amino acids. The V end lost 3 bases, the J end lost 0 bases, and 18 bases lay between the germline ends. The CDR3 DNA follows: TGTGCCAGCTCACCCCCCCTGACTAGGCCGAGCTCCTACAATGAGCAGTTCTTC. It codes for CASSPPLTRPSSYNEQFF.

The chain joins TRBV28 to TRBJ2-7, with 10 positions matching TRBD2. Germline V gene lookup returns CDR1 MDHEN and CDR2 SYDVKM. J was trimmed by 2 bases and V by 6 bases; bases with no gene match: 22. The CDR3 spans 20 residues. Here the CDR3 reads CASSLPGRSLAGGQPYEQYF. The CDR3 DNA is TGTGCCAGCAGCCTTCCGGGACGTTCTTTAGCGGGAGGCCAGCCCTACGAGCAGTACTTC.

This sequence joins TRBV9 and TRBJ2-7, with TRBD1 matching 8 bases. The ends lost 0 bases at V and 0 bases at J; junction bases unmatched: 2. The CDR3 has 15 amino acids. Germline CDR1 SGDLS, CDR2 YYNGEE. This CDR3 is CASSVDQGASYEQYF. The CDR3 region has the DNA TGTGCCAGCAGCGTAGATCAGGGGGCCTCCTACGAGCAGTACTTC.

This chain joins TRBV4-2 and TRBJ2-7; 11 bases agree with TRBD2. CDR3 length equals 16 residues. Germline CDR1 and CDR2: LGHNA and YNFKEQ. V dropped 2 bases and J dropped 0; count of bases not matched to a gene: 3. The DNA for the CDR3 is TGTGCCAGCAGCCAAATAGCGGGAGGGGACTCCTACGAGCAGTACTTC. Protein product: CASSQIAGGDSYEQYF.

The chain uses TRBV3-1 (or the pseudogene TRBV3-2) and TRBJ2-7, with D possibly matching TRBD2 (5 bases). The V end was cut by 1 base, the J end by 1 base, with 14 bases between. CDR3 length: 16 residues. The germline gives CDR1 LGHDT, CDR2 YNNKEL (reference sequence). DNA for the CDR3: TGTGCCAGCAGCCAAGGGTCCGGTCAGCGGTCCTACGAGCAGTACTTC. Amino acids: CASSQGSGQRSYEQYF.

The chain combines TRBV28 with TRBJ1-4; D not certain. The CDR3 sequence is 13 residues long. The V gene's germline CDR1 is MDHEN and CDR2 SYDVKM. V was shortened by 4 bases and J by 8 bases, with 11 bases between the two germline ends. Written as DNA, the CDR3 is TGTGCCAGCAGTTCGCGGGTTAACGAAAAACTGTTTTTT. It codes for CASSSRVNEKLFF.

The table lists this clone with a count of one. The V and J genes are TRBV13 and TRBJ1-1, with TRBD1 matching over 10 bases. The V and J ends lost 5 bases and 7 bases, in that order; junction bases with no gene match: 19. The CDR3 extends over 18 amino acids. CDR1 PRHDT and CDR2 FYEKMQ come from the germline V gene (reference sequence). The CDR3 DNA reads as TGTGCCAGCAGCAACCGGGACAGGGGAATCCGAGTGGAGGTTGAAGCTTTCTTT. Translating gives CASSNRDRGIRVEVEAFF.

The J gene is TRBJ2-7, the V gene TRBV11-2; 10 bases match TRBD2. Per germline, CDR1 SGHAT and CDR2 FQNNGV. The V segment lost 5 bases and the J segment 5 bases; nucleotides outside the gene matches: 9. The CDR3 consists of 15 residues. This CDR3 is CASSPGLAGDHEQYF. The CDR3 coding sequence is TGTGCCAGCAGCCCAGGGCTAGCGGGAGATCACGAGCAGTACTTC.

The rearrangement links TRBV12-3 or TRBV12-4 to TRBJ2-1, with TRBD1 as a possible D gene (5 bases). V was clipped by 6 bases and J by 4 bases, with 10 bases between them. The CDR3 has 13 amino acids. CDR3 region: CASRPRQYNEQFF. The DNA of the CDR3 is TGTGCCAGCAGACCGAGACAGTACAATGAGCAGTTCTTC.